What follows is one TCR beta chain and its context. The sample belongs to a study of shared clonotypes between healthy human individuals. The CDR3 covers 14 residues. The trim removed 3 bases at V and 4 bases at J, leaving 4 bases unmatched. Germline V CDR1 and CDR2: MDHEN, SYDVKM. Generated by immunoSEQ multiplex PCR, the TCRdb table keeps only in-frame clones and is missing some. The sample comprises millions of clones, approximately 92% of which are singletons, and over 0.12% rests with the top ten. The rearrangement uses TRBV28 and TRBJ1-2; 8 bases map to TRBD1. Sequencing was performed on naive CD4+ T cells sorted from blood. The subset is: CD45RA+ positively selected. This TCR came from a man aged 18-30 years in good health. The CDR3 DNA reads as TGTGCCAGCAGTTTGAGACAGGGGCTCTATGGCTACACCTTC. Protein product: CASSLRQGLYGYTF.